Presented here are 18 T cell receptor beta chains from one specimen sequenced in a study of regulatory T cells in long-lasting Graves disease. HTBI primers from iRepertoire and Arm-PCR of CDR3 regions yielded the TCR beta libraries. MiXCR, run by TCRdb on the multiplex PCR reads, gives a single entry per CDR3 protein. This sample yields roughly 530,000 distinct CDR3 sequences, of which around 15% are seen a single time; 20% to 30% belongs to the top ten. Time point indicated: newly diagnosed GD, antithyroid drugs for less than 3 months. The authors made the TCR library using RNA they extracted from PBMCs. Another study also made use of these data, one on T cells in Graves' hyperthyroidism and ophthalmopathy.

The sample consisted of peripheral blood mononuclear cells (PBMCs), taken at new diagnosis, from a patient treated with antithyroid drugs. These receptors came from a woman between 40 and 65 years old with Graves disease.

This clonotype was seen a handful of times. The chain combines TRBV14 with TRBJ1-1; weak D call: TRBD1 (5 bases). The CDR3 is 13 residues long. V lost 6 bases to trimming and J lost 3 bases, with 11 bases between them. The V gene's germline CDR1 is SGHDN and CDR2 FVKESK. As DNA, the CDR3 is TGTGCCAGCAGACCCGACAGAGACACTGAAGCTTTCTTT. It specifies CASRPDRDTEAFF.

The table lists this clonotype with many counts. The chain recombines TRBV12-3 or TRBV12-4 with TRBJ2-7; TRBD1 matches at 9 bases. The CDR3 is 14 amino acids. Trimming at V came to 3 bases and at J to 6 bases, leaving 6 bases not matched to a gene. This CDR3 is CASSFGTGTVEQYF. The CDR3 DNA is TGTGCCAGCAGTTTTGGGACAGGGACCGTCGAGCAGTACTTC.

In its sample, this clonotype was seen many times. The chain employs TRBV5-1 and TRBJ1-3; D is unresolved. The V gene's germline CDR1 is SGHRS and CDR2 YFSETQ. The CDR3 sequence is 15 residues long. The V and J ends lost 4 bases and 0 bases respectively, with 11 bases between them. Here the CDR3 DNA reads TGCGCCAGCAGCATTGACGCCAACTCTGGAAACACCATATATTTT. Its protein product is CASSIDANSGNTIYF.

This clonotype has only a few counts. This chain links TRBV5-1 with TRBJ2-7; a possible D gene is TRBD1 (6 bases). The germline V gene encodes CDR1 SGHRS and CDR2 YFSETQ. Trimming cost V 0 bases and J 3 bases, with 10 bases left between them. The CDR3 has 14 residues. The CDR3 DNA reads TGCGCCAGCAGCTTGGAGGGACACCGCTACGAGCAGTACTTC. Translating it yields CASSLEGHRYEQYF.

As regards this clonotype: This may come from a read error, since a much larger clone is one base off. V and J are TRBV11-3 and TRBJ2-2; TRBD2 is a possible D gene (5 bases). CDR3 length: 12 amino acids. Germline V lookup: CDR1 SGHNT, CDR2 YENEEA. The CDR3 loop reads CASSYRAGELVF. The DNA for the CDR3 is TGTGCCAGCAGCTATAGGGCCGGGGAGCTGGTTTTT. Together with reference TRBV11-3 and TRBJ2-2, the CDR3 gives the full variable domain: EAGVVQSPRYKIIEKKQPVAFWCNPISGHNTLYWYLQNLGQGPELLIRYENEEAVDDSQLPKDRFSAERLKGVDSTLKIQPAELGDSAVYLCASSYRAGELVFGEGSRLTVL.

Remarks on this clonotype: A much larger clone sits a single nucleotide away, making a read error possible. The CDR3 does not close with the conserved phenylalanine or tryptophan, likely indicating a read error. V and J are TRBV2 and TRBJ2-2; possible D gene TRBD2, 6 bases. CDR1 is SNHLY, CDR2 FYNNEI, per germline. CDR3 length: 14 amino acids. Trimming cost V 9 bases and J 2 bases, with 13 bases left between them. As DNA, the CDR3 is TGTGCCAGACGCGGCGGGGCTAACACCGGGGAGCTGTTTCTT. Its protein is CARRGGANTGELFL.

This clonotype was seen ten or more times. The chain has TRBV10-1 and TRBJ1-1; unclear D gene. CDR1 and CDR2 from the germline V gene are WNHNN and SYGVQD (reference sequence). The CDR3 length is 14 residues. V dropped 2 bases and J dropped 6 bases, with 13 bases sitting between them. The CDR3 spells CASSEVRAGAEAFF. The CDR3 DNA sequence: TGCGCCAGCAGTGAGGTAAGGGCCGGGGCTGAAGCTTTCTTT.

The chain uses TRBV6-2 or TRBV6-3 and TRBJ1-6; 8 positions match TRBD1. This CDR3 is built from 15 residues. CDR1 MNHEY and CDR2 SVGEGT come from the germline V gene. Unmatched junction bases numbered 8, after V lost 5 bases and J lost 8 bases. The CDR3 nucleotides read TGTGCCAGCAGTGAAGTTCAGGGGGCTTATTCACCCCTCCACTTT. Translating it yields CASSEVQGAYSPLHF.

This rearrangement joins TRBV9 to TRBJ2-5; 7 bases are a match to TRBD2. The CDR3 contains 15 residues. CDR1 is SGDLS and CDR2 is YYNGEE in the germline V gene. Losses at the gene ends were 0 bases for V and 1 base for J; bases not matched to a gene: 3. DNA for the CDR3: TGTGCCAGCAGCGTAGCTCCTAGCGGCCAAGAGACCCAGTACTTC. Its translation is CASSVAPSGQETQYF. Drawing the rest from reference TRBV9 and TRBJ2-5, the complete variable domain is DSGVTQTPKHLITATGQRVTLRCSPRSGDLSVYWYQQSLDQGLQFLIQYYNGEERAKGNILERFSAQQFPDLHSELNLSSLELGDSALYFCASSVAPSGQETQYFGPGTRLLVL.

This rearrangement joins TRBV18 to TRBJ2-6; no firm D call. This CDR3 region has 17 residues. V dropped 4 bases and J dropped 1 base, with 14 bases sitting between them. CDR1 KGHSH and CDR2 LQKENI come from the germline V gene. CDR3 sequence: CASSLPTSLSGANVLTF. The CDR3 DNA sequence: TGTGCCAGCTCACTGCCAACATCACTATCTGGGGCCAACGTCCTGACTTTC.

This chain's CDR3 is CASSLSWQVYGYTF. The CDR3 DNA is TGTGCCAGCAGCTTGTCTTGGCAGGTTTATGGCTACACCTTC. The chain carries TRBV5-5 and TRBJ1-2; D ambiguous. This CDR3 is 14 amino acids long. CDR1 and CDR2 (germline): SGHKS, YYEKEE (reference sequence). The germline V and J ends were trimmed by 1 base and 5 bases, with 12 bases remaining between them.

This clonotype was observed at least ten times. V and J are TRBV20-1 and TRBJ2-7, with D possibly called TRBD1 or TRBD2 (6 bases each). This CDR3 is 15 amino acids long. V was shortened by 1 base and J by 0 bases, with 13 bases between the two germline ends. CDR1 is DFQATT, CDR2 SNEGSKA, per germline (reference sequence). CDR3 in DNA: TGCAGTGCTAGAGTGCCGGGGGCCCTCTCCTACGAGCAGTACTTC. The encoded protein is CSARVPGALSYEQYF.

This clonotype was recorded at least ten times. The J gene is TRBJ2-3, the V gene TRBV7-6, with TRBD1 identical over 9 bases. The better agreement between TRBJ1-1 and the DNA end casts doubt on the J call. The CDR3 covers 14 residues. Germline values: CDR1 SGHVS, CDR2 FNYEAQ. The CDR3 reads CASSAGQGTPDAFF. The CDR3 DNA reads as TGTGCCAGCAGCGCGGGACAGGGCACACCGGACGCTTTCTTT.

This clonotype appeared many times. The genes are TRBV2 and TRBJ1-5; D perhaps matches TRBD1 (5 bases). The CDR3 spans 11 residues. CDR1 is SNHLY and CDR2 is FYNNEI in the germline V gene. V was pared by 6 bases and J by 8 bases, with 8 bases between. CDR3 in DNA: TGTGCCAGCAGCAGAGGGGAGCCCCAGCATTTT. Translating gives CASSRGEPQHF. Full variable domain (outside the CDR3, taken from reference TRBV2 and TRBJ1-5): EPEVTQTPSHQVTQMGQEVILRCVPISNHLYFYWYRQILGQKVEFLVSFYNNEISEKSEIFDDQFSVERPDGSNFTLKIRSTKLEDSAMYFCASSRGEPQHFGDGTRLSIL.

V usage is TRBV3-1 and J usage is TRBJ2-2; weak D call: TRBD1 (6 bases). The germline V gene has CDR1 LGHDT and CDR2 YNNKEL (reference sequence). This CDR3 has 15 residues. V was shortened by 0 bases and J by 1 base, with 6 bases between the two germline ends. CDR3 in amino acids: CASSQEGQNTGELFF. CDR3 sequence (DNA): TGTGCCAGCAGCCAAGAGGGACAGAACACCGGGGAGCTGTTTTTT.

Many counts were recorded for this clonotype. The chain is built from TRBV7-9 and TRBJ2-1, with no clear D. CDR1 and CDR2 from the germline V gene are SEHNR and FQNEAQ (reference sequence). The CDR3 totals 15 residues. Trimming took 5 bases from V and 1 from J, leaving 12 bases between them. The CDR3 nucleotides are TGTGCCAGCAGCGCTCCAGGTAGTTCCTACAATGAGCAGTTCTTC. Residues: CASSAPGSSYNEQFF.

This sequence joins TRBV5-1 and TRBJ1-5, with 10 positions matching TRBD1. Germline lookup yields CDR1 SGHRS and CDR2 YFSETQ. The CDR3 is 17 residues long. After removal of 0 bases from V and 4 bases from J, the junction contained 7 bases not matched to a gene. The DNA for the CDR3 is TGCGCCAGCAGCTTGGGTTCGGGACAGGGGCGGAATCAGCCCCAGCATTTT. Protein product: CASSLGSGQGRNQPQHF.

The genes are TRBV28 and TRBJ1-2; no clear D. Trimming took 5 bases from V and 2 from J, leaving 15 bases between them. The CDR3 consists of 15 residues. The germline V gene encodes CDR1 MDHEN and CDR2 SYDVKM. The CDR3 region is CASSGRHKSNYGYTF. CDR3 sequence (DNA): TGTGCCAGCAGTGGGAGACACAAAAGCAACTATGGCTACACCTTC.